This T cell receptor beta chain was recorded in a study of T cell responses to AZD1222 COVID-19 vaccine. Whole-study context: It was second doses at about 4 or about 12 weeks that were pooled. Overall study results and limits: Clonal diversity may have been underestimated, and the donors were mostly white British, with more females than males. At study baseline, merely five or six AZD1222 recipients were seropositive.

This clone was detected once. Antigen unknown. TCRdb's copy holds only in-frame clones and misses some; the assay was immunoSEQ multiplex PCR. The table lists some 99,000 clones, approximately 90% of them singletons, with approximately 7.6% in the top ten. The sequences come from peripheral blood, collected on day 0 of AZD1222 vaccination. The source is an adult in good health.

This CDR3 is CASSNRGQETQYF. The CDR3 DNA sequence: TGTGCCAGCAGCAACAGGGGTCAAGAGACCCAGTACTTC. V gene TRBV5-8 combines with J gene TRBJ2-5; 7 bases map to TRBD1. Per the germline V gene, CDR1 is SGHTS and CDR2 is YDEGEE. V gave up 4 bases and J gave up 2 bases; unmatched junction bases: 2. This CDR3 region has 13 residues.